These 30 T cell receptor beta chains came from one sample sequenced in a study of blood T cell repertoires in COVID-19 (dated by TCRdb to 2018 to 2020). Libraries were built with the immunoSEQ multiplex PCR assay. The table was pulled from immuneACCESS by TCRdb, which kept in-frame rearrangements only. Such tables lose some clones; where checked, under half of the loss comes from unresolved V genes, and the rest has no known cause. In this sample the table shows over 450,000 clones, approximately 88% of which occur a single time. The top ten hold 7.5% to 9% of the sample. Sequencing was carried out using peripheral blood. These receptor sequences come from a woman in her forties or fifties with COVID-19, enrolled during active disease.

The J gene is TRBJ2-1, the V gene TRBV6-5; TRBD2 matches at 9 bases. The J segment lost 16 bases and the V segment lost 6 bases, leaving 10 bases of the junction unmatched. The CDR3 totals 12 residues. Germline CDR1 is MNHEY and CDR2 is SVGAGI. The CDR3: CASSPRGGSGFF. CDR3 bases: TGTGCCAGCAGCCCGCGGGGGGGGTCGGGTTTCTTC.

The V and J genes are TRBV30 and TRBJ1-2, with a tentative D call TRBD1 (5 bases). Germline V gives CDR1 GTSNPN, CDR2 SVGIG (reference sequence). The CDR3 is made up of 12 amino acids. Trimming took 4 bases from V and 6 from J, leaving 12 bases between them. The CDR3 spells CAWNAGPHGYTF. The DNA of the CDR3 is TGTGCCTGGAACGCGGGACCGCATGGCTACACCTTC.

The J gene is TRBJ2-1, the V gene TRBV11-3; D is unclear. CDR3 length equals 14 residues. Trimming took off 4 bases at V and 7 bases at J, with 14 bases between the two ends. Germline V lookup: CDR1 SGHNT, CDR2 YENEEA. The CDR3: CASSSLPGINEQFF. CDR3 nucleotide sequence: TGTGCCAGCAGCTCCCTTCCGGGTATTAATGAGCAGTTCTTC.

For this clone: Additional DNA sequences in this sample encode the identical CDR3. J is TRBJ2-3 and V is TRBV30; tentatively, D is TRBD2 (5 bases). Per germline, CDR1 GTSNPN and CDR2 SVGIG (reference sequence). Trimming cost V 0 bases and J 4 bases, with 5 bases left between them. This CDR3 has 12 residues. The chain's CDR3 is CAWSVGADTQYF. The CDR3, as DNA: TGTGCCTGGAGTGTGGGAGCAGATACGCAGTATTTT.

CDR3 protein: CASSFPGGRPNTGELFF. The CDR3 region has the DNA TGTGCCAGCAGTTTCCCAGGGGGAAGGCCGAACACCGGGGAGCTGTTTTTT. V is TRBV6-2 or TRBV6-3 and J is TRBJ2-2; 7 bases map to TRBD1. The V gene end was trimmed by 4 bases and the J gene end by 0 bases; junction bases not matched to a gene: 8. The CDR3 sequence is 17 residues long. Germline V lookup: CDR1 MNHEY, CDR2 SVGEGT.

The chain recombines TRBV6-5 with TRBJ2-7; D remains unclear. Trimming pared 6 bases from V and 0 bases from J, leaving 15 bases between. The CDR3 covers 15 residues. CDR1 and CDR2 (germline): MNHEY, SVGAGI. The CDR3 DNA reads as TGTGCCAGCAGGACAATCGGCCCGAGCTCCTACGAGCAGTACTTC. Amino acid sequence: CASRTIGPSSYEQYF.

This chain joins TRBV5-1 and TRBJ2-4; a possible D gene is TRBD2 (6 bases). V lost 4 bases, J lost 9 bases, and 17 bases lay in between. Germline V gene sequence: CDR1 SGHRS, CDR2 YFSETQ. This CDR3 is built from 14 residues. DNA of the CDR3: TGCGCCAGCAGCACTAGGTACGGGGAGGCCATTCAGTACTTC. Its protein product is CASSTRYGEAIQYF.

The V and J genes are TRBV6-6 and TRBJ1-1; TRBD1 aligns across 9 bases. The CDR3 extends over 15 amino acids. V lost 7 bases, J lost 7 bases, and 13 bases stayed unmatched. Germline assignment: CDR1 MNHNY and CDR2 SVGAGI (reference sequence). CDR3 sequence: CASTLTGGSGDEAFF. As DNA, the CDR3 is TGTGCCAGCACTTTAACAGGGGGCTCTGGGGATGAAGCTTTCTTT.

The CDR3 is CASSLLGTGNYGYTF. CDR3 sequence (DNA): TGTGCCAGCAGTTTATTAGGGACAGGGAACTATGGCTACACCTTC. The rearrangement uses TRBV28 and TRBJ1-2; 9 bases match TRBD1. V was clipped by 1 base and J by 2 bases; unmatched bases: 2. The CDR3 contains 15 residues. CDR1 and CDR2 from the germline V gene are MDHEN and SYDVKM.

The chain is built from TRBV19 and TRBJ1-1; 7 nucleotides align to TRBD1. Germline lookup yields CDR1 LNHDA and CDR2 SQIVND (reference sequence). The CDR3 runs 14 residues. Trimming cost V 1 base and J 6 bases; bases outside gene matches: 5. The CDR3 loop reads CASSIVNRGSEAFF. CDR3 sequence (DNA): TGTGCCAGTAGTATAGTAAACAGGGGATCTGAAGCTTTCTTT. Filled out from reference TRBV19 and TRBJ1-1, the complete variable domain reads DGGITQSPKYLFRKEGQNVTLSCEQNLNHDAMYWYRQDPGQGLRLIYYSQIVNDFQKGDIAEGYSVSREKKESFPLTVTSAQKNPTAFYLCASSIVNRGSEAFFGQGTRLTVV.

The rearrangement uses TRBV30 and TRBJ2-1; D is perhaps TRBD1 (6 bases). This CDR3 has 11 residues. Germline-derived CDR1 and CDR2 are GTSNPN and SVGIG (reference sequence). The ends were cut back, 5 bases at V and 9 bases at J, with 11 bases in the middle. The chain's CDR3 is CAWAGQTEQFF. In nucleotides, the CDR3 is TGTGCCTGGGCCGGACAGACTGAGCAGTTCTTC.

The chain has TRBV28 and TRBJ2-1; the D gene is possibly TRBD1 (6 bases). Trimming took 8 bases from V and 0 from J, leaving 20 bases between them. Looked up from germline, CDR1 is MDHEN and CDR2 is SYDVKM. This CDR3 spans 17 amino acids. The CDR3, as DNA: TGTGCCAGCGGCTCACAGGGTGAGTTGGGCTCCTACAATGAGCAGTTCTTC. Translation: CASGSQGELGSYNEQFF.

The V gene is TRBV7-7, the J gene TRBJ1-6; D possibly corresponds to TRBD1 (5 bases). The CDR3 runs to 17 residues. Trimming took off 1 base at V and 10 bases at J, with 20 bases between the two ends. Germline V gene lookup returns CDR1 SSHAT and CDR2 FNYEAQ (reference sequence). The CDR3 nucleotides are TGTGCCAGCAGCTTAGACCTCTTACCGGCAGGGAAATCACCCCTCCACTTT. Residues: CASSLDLLPAGKSPLHF.

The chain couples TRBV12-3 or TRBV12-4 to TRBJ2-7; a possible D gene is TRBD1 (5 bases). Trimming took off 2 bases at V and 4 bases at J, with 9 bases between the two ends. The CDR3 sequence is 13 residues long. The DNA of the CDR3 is TGTGCCAGCAGTTTAAGACAGAGGTACGAGCAGTACTTC. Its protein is CASSLRQRYEQYF.

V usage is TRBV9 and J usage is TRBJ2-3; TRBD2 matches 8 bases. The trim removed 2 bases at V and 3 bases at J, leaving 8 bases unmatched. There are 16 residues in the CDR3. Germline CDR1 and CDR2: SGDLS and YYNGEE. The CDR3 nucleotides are TGTGCCAGCAGCGTCCAGGCGGGGGGTTCAACAGATACGCAGTATTTT. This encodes CASSVQAGGSTDTQYF.

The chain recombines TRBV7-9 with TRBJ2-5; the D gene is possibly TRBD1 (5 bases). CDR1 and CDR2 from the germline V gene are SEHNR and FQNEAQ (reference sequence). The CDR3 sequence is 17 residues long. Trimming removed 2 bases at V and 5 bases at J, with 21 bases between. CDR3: CASSLSQGTYPGETQYF. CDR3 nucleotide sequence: TGTGCCAGCAGCTTATCCCAGGGAACATACCCAGGGGAGACCCAGTACTTC.

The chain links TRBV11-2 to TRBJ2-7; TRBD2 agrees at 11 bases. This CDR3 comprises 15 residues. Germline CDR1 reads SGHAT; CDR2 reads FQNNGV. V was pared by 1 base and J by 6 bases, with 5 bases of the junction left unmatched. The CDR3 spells CASSLGSGGASEQYF. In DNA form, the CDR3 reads TGTGCCAGCAGCTTAGGTAGCGGGGGGGCATCCGAGCAGTACTTC.

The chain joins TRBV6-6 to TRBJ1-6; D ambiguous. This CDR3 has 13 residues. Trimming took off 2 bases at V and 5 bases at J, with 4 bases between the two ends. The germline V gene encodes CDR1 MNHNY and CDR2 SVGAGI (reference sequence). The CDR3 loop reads CASSYRDNSPLHF. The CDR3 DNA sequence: TGTGCCAGCAGTTACAGAGATAATTCACCCCTCCACTTT.

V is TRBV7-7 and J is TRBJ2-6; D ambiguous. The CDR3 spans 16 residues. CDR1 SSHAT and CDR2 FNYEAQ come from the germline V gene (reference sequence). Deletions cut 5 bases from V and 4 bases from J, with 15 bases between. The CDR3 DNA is TGTGCCAGCAGCCCGCCTCGGTATACCGGGGCCAACGTCCTGACTTTC. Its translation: CASSPPRYTGANVLTF.

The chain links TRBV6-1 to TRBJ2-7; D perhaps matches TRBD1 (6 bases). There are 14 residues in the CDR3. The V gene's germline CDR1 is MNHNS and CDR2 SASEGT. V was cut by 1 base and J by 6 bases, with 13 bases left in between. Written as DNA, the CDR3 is TGTGCCAGCAGTGAAGTGTCAGGGGCCCTCGAGCAGTACTTC. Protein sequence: CASSEVSGALEQYF.

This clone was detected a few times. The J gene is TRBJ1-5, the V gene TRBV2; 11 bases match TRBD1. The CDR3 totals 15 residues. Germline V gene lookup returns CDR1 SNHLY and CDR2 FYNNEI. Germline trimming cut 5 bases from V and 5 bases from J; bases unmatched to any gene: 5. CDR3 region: CASSQGQGGHQPQHF. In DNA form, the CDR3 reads TGTGCCAGCAGTCAGGGACAGGGGGGCCATCAGCCCCAGCATTTT.

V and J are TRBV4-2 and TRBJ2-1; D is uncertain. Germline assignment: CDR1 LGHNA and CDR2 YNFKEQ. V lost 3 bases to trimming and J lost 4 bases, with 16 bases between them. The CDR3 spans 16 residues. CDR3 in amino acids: CASSQGRGSPYNEQFF. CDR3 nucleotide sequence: TGTGCCAGCAGCCAGGGCCGTGGCAGCCCGTACAATGAGCAGTTCTTC.

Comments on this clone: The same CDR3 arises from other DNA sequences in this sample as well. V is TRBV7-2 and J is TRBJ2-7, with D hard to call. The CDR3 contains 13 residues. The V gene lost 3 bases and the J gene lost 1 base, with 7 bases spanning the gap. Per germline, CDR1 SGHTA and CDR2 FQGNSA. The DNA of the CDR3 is TGTGCCAGCAGCTTTGGGCGATCCTACGAGCAGTACTTC. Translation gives CASSFGRSYEQYF.

The CDR3 bases are TGTGCCAGCAGCCCTCCGCGGGGCCCCTCTGGGGCCAACGTCCTGACTTTC. Translating gives CASSPPRGPSGANVLTF. The rearrangement links TRBV5-4 to TRBJ2-6; D perhaps matches TRBD2 (6 bases). V was pared by 4 bases and J by 0 bases, with 14 bases between. Germline lookup yields CDR1 SGHNT and CDR2 YYREEE (reference sequence). This CDR3 is 17 amino acids long.

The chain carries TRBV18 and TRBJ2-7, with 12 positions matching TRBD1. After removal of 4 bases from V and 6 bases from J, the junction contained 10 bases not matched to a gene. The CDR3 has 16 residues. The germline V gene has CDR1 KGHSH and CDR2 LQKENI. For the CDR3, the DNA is TGTGCCAGCTCACTGGGACAGGGGGCACAACGAGTCGAGCAGTACTTC. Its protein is CASSLGQGAQRVEQYF.

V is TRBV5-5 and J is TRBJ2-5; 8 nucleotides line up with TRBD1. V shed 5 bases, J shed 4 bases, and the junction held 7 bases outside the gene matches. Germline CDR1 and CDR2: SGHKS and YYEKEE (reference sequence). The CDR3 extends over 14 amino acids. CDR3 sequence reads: CASSRQGKAETQYF. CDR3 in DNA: TGTGCCAGCAGTCGACAGGGGAAAGCAGAGACCCAGTACTTC.

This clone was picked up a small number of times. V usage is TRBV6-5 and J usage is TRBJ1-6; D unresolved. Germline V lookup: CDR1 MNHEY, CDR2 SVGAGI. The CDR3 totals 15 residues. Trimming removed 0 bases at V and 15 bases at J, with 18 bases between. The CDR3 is CASSYSSSSAARLHF. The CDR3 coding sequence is TGTGCCAGCAGTTACTCGAGCAGCTCGGCGGCTCGCCTCCACTTT.

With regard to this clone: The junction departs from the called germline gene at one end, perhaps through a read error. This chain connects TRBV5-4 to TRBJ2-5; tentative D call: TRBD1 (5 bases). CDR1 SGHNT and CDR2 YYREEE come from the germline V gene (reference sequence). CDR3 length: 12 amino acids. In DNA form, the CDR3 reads TGTGCCAGCAGTCAAGGGATGGGGCCCTGGAACTTC. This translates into CASSQGMGPWNF.

CDR3 in amino acids: CASSLAVLNTEAFF. The CDR3 DNA is TGTGCCAGCAGCCTCGCAGTCCTGAACACTGAAGCTTTCTTT. This chain connects TRBV27 to TRBJ1-1, with unresolved D. V was cut by 6 bases and J by 0 bases, with 11 bases left in between. Germline V lookup: CDR1 MNHEY, CDR2 SMNVEV (reference sequence). The CDR3 contains 14 residues.

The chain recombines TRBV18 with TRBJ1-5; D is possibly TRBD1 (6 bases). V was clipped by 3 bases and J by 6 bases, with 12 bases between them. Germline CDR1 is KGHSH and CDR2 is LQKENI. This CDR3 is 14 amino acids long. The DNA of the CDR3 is TGTGCCAGCTCACCGGTCCAGGGGACTCAGCCCCAGCATTTT. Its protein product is CASSPVQGTQPQHF.